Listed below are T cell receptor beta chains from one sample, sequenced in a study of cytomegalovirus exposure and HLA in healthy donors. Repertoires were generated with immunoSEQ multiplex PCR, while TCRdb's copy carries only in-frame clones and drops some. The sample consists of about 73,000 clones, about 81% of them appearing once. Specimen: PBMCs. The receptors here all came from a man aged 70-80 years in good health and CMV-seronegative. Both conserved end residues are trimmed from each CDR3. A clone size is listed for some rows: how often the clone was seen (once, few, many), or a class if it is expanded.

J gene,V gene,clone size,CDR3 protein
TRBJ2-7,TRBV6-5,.,ASSYRGQGAYEQY
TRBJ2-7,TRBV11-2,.,ASSSSYEQY
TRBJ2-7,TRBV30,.,AWSAPTGVKDEQY
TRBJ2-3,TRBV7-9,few,ASSLSDTQY
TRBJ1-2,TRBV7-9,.,ASSLAQGAYGYT
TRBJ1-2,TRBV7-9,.,ASSLDGGDYGYT
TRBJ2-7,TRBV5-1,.,ASSLAGSSYEQY
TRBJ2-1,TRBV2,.,ASKTSRGWGEQF
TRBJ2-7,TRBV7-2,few,ASSSSYSPSERY
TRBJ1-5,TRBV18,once,ASSPTRAKQPQH
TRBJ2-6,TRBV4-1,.,ASSVGPRQEYSGANVLT
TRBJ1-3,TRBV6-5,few,ASSYKGAGNTIY
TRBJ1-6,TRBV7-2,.,ASSLDTGDPLLH
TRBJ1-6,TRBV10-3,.,AISDSHQGGYNSPLH
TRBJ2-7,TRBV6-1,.,ASSDLRDFSYEQY
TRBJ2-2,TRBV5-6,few,ASSPNPPGQRYGGELF
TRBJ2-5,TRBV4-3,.,ASSQVTRSGETQY
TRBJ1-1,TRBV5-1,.,ASSVLTGGTAEAF
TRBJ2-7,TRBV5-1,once,ASSLDNRNYEQY
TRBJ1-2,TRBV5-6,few,ASSRRQNPNYGYT
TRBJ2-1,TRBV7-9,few,ASSYNGQGEF
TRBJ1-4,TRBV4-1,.,ASSQVGTGNEKLF
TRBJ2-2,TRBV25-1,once,ASSESLMEAGELF
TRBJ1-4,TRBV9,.,ASSVGTGDSEKLF
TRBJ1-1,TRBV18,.,ASSLLPGTEAF
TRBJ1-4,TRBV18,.,ASSPGTGREKLF
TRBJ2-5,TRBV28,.,ASARDGRGAGETQY
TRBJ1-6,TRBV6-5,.,ASSYFDRDSPLH
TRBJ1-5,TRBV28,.,ASSLSWTGGGQPQH
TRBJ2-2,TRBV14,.,ASSPGQGAFANTGELF
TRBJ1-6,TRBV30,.,AWSVFRENSPLH
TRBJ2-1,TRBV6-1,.,ASVRNYNEQF
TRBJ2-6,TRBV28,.,ASRYRTVISGANVLT
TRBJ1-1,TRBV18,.,ASSPQTGTNTEAF
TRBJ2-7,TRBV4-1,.,ASSQEGAGYEQY
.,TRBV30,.,ASLSGTGTSSEQY
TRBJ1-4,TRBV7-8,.,ASSQIREKLF
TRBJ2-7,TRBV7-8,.,ASRFTSGGTYEQY
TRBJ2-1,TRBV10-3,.,AISNDIDNEQF
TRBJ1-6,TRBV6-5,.,ASSTGQGSNSPLH
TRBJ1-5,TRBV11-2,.,ASSEDRHSNQPQH
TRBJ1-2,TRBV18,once,ASSPNADSNYGYT
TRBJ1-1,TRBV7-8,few,ASSTWDRNTEAF
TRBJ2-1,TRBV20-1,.,SAPEYNEQF
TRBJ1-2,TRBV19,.,ASRRDRGYGYT
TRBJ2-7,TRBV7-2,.,ASSLGGRNYEQY
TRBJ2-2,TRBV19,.,ASSNTGAVGELF
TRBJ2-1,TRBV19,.,ASSIRTPADKQF
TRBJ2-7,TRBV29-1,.,SVEGTGISSYEQY
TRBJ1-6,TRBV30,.,AWIDRAKHNSPLH
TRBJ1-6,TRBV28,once,ASSPPETYNSPLH
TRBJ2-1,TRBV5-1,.,ASSLDRSNNEQF
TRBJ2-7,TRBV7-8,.,ASSLDQGKSYEQY
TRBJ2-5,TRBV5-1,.,ASSLGGLAGQETQY
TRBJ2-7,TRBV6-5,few,ASSYGTGTYEQY